These T cell receptor beta chains were read from a single sample in a study of T cell changes during pregnancy in multiple sclerosis. This table comes from immunoSEQ multiplex PCR, and its TCRdb copy is limited to in-frame clones, with some not included. This table has about 31,000 clones, 70% to 90% appearing once. The sequenced sample was CD8+ T cells from peripheral blood mononuclear cells, obtained in the second trimester of pregnancy. The receptors originated from a female donor with multiple sclerosis, enrolled in a pregnancy study. The CDR3 runs from the conserved cysteine through the conserved F or W. A D gene is named only where the DNA matches it firmly.

v_gene	d_gene	j_gene	CDR3aa	CDR3nt
TRBV19	TRBD2	TRBJ2-7	CASSSSGNGYEQYF	TGTGCCAGTAGTAGTAGCGGGAACGGCTACGAGCAGTACTTC
TRBV2	TRBD1	TRBJ2-1	CASRGKRGLNEQFF	TGTGCCAGCAGGGGCAAGAGGGGGCTGAATGAGCAGTTCTTC
TRBV11-3	TRBD2	TRBJ2-1	CASSHGGSQVYNEQFF	TGTGCCAGCAGCCACGGGGGGTCTCAAGTTTACAATGAGCAGTTCTTC
TRBV5-3	TRBD1	TRBJ2-7	CARSPCGGTGVGEQYF	TGTGCCAGAAGCCCCTGCGGGGGGACAGGGGTTGGAGAGCAGTACTTC
TRBV4-3	TRBD1	TRBJ2-7	CASSLGTGVTYEQYF	TGCGCCAGCAGCCTAGGGACAGGGGTTACCTACGAGCAGTACTTC
TRBV4-3	TRBD2	TRBJ2-1	CASSQDRAGGSYNEQFF	TGCGCCAGCAGCCAAGACAGGGCGGGGGGCTCCTACAATGAGCAGTTCTTC
TRBV15	-	TRBJ2-3	CATSGEVSEGTDTQYF	TGTGCCACCAGCGGAGAGGTTAGCGAAGGCACAGATACGCAGTATTTT
TRBV29-1	-	TRBJ1-2	CSVEATSAANYGYTF	TGCAGCGTTGAAGCTACGTCCGCGGCTAACTATGGCTACACCTTC
TRBV2	TRBD2	TRBJ2-7	CASSVPLAGGALLSEQYF	TGTGCCAGCAGTGTACCGCTAGCGGGAGGGGCCCTTCTGAGTGAGCAGTACTTC
TRBV4-1	TRBD2	TRBJ2-7	CASSQGLAGYEQYF	TGCGCCAGCAGCCAAGGACTAGCTGGCTACGAGCAGTACTTC
TRBV9	-	TRBJ1-2	CASSVREGSLGYTF	TGTGCCAGCAGCGTACGGGAGGGGAGTCTTGGCTACACCTTC
TRBV27	-	TRBJ1-3	CASSYDNNSGNTIYF	TGTGCCAGCAGTTATGACAACAACTCTGGAAACACCATATATTTT
TRBV7-2	TRBD2	TRBJ2-5	CASSPRTSEREETQYF	TGTGCCAGCAGCCCAAGGACTAGCGAGAGGGAGGAGACCCAGTACTTC
TRBV10-3	TRBD1	TRBJ2-7	CAISGQGSYEQYF	TGTGCCATCTCGGGACAGGGGTCCTACGAGCAGTACTTC
TRBV27	-	TRBJ1-5	CASSSPYSNQPQHF	TGTGCCAGCAGTTCTCCTTATAGCAATCAGCCCCAGCATTTT
TRBV7-9	TRBD2	TRBJ2-5	CASSPGLAGAETQYF	TGTGCCAGCAGCCCCGGACTAGCGGGAGCAGAGACCCAGTACTTC
TRBV7-2	-	TRBJ2-7	CASETGVYEQYF	TGTGCCAGCGAGACAGGAGTCTACGAGCAGTACTTC
TRBV5-1	TRBD2	TRBJ2-7	CASSYRAGVREQYF	TGCGCCAGCAGCTATCGAGCGGGAGTGCGAGAGCAGTACTTC